This T cell receptor beta chain was sequenced in a study of human T cells and chemical hapten exposure. Library preparation tagged each individual cDNA molecule with a unique molecular identifier. Via MiXCR, TCRdb re-called the RACE reads, giving one row per CDR3 protein. The sample holds 150,000 to 200,000 distinct CDR3 sequences, more than 12% seen once. Indicated time point: patch test 1, 2 weeks after DPC sensitization. As for treatment: therapeutic diphenylcyclopropenone sensitization with weekly scalp DPC. CDR1 and CDR2 from the germline V gene are SGDLS and YYNGEE. The CDR3 sequence is 13 residues long. V lost 2 bases and J lost 6, with 6 bases in between. Broader study findings: Once DPC sensitization occurred, TCRs above 1 in 1000 frequency showed no change.

This clonotype was detected only a few times. Its target is not known. The starting material was whole blood, obtained in connection with sensitization to the hapten diphenylcyclopropenone (DPC). V and J are TRBV9 and TRBJ1-6, with D hard to call. The source is a woman younger than 45 with alopecia areata. Some clones in this sample may be carry-over from other donors' samples. CDR3 sequence (DNA): TGTGCCAGCAGCGTCTCGGGTAATTCACCCCTCCACTTT. It is translated as CASSVSGNSPLHF.